These 23 T cell receptor beta chains originate from one sample sequenced in a study of read filtering for tumor transcriptome and immune sequencing. From around 440 ng of RNA, a library with molecular barcoded alpha/delta and beta/gamma adaptors was made. MiXCR was run by TCRdb on the reads, yielding one entry per CDR3 protein. Of tens of thousands of distinct CDR3 sequences listed, around 14% are singletons. Sequencing was carried out using a population of CD138-negative cells sorted from bone marrow. The receptors originated from a donor at least 40 years old with multiple myeloma.

The table lists this clonotype with many counts. The CDR3 region is CSFYRGQETQYF. For the CDR3, the DNA is TGCAGCTTTTACAGGGGGCAAGAGACCCAGTACTTC. The J gene is TRBJ2-5, the V gene TRBV29-1; 8 nucleotides agree with TRBD1. CDR3 length equals 12 residues. J lost 2 bases, V lost 8 bases, and 4 bases had no gene match. Germline CDR1 and CDR2: SQVTM and ANQGSEA.

This clonotype was counted a few times. The gene calls are TRBV18 and TRBJ2-2, with D possibly being TRBD2 (5 bases). The germline V gene encodes CDR1 KGHSH and CDR2 LQKENI. V gave up 2 bases and J gave up 8 bases, with 6 bases separating them. This CDR3 spans 12 amino acids. CDR3 DNA: TGTGCCAGCTCACCAGGAGGAGGGGAGCTGTTTTTT. Its translation is CASSPGGGELFF.

This clonotype was recorded many times. The CDR3 bases are TGCGCCAGCAGCCCGGGGACCACTCCTGTAGTTCCGGATACGCAGTATTTT. Protein sequence: CASSPGTTPVVPDTQYF. The V gene is TRBV5-1, the J gene TRBJ2-3; D assignment may be TRBD1 or TRBD2 (5 bases each). The CDR3 has 17 residues. The germline gives CDR1 SGHRS, CDR2 YFSETQ. Between the trimmed V and J ends, which lost 4 bases and 6 bases, there was a span of 24 bases.

V and J are TRBV2 and TRBJ1-1; D is perhaps TRBD1 (6 bases). CDR3 length: 12 amino acids. V lost 8 bases to trimming and J lost 0 bases, with 7 bases between them. Looked up from germline, CDR1 is SNHLY and CDR2 is FYNNEI. CDR3 amino acids: CASGQMNTEAFF. CDR3 DNA sequence: TGTGCCAGCGGACAGATGAACACTGAAGCTTTCTTT.

The gene calls are TRBV20-1 and TRBJ2-1, with D maybe TRBD2 (6 bases). The CDR3 is made up of 14 amino acids. Trimming stripped 7 bases from V and 0 bases from J, with 13 bases between. Germline lookup yields CDR1 DFQATT and CDR2 SNEGSKA (reference sequence). CDR3 in DNA: TGCAGTGTTGGCGGGGCCAGCTCCTACAATGAGCAGTTCTTC. Translating gives CSVGGASSYNEQFF.

Comments on this clonotype: This probably arose from a read error, given a far larger clone one base away. V usage is TRBV9 and J usage is TRBJ2-1, with TRBD2 as a possible D gene (5 bases). Germline-derived CDR1 and CDR2 are SGDLS and YYNGEE. This CDR3 contains 13 residues. CDR3 protein: CASSQELVGEQLF. In DNA, the CDR3 is TGTGCCAGCAGCCAAGAACTAGTGGGTGAGCAGCTCTTC.

This clonotype was seen repeatedly, ten times or more. This chain joins TRBV11-1 and TRBJ2-5; 11 nucleotides match TRBD1. Trimming at V came to 5 bases and at J to 7 bases, leaving 18 bases not matched to a gene. Looked up from germline, CDR1 is SGHAT and CDR2 is FQDESV (reference sequence). This CDR3 spans 18 amino acids. The CDR3 loop is CASSPNLDRGRVTGTQYF. The DNA for the CDR3 is TGTGCCAGCAGCCCAAACTTGGACAGGGGGCGAGTAACAGGGACCCAGTACTTC.

This clonotype was counted many times. The rearrangement links TRBV27 to TRBJ2-1, with 8 nucleotides matching TRBD2. The CDR3 has 15 amino acids. Germline assignment: CDR1 MNHEY and CDR2 SMNVEV (reference sequence). V was clipped by 1 base and J by 4 bases; unmatched bases: 3. CDR3 sequence (DNA): TGTGCCAGCAGTTTATGGCGGGAGGCGTACAATGAGCAGTTCTTC. Encoded protein: CASSLWREAYNEQFF.

This clonotype was found many times. The chain carries TRBV28 and TRBJ2-5; 8 nucleotides match TRBD1. V trimming: 6 bases; J trimming: 0 bases; junction bases outside the gene matches: 6. This CDR3 is 15 amino acids long. The V gene's germline CDR1 is MDHEN and CDR2 SYDVKM. CDR3 region: CASRAGTGYQETQYF. In DNA form, the CDR3 reads TGTGCCAGCAGGGCCGGGACAGGCTACCAAGAGACCCAGTACTTC. Full variable domain (rest looked up from reference TRBV28 and TRBJ2-5): DVKVTQSSRYLVKRTGEKVFLECVQDMDHENMFWYRQDPGLGLRLIYFSYDVKMKEKGDIPEGYSVSREKKERFSLILESASTNQTSMYLCASRAGTGYQETQYFGPGTRLLVL.

At least ten counts were recorded for this clonotype. The rearrangement links TRBV11-3 to TRBJ1-2; the D gene is possibly TRBD1 (6 bases). This CDR3 spans 15 amino acids. Looked up from germline, CDR1 is SGHNT and CDR2 is YENEEA. Trimming left V 0 bases short and J 3 bases short, with 11 bases between. For the CDR3, the DNA is TGTGCCAGCAGCTTAGATGGAGGACAGCACTATGGCTACACCTTC. This translates into CASSLDGGQHYGYTF.

The chain carries TRBV20-1 and TRBJ1-1; 8 bases align to TRBD1. Germline-derived CDR1 and CDR2 are DFQATT and SNEGSKA (reference sequence). The CDR3 is made up of 13 amino acids. This chain's CDR3 is CSRTGQVNTEAFF. CDR3 bases: TGCAGCCGGACAGGGCAAGTGAACACTGAAGCTTTCTTT.

Many counts were recorded for this clonotype. The chain has TRBV7-2 and TRBJ2-3; D not resolved. With 4 bases removed from V and 0 bases from J, the gap between germline ends came to 5 bases. Germline CDR1 is SGHTA and CDR2 is FQGNSA. The CDR3 is 13 amino acids. This CDR3 reads CASSSPSTDTQYF. The CDR3 nucleotides read TGTGCCAGCAGCTCCCCCAGCACAGATACGCAGTATTTT.

With respect to this clonotype: A much larger clone lies one base from this, so it may be a read error. This sequence joins TRBV6-1 and TRBJ2-3; possibly TRBD1 for D (6 bases). Trimming took 0 bases from V and 4 from J, leaving 11 bases between them. The CDR3 runs 15 residues. Germline V gene sequence: CDR1 MNHNS, CDR2 SASEGT. CDR3 sequence (DNA): TGTGCCAGCAGTGAAGCTACAGGGTCTTCAGATACGCAGTATTTT. Translation gives CASSEATGSSDTQYF.

This clonotype was counted at least ten times. The chain combines TRBV10-3 with TRBJ1-1; unclear D gene. Germline values: CDR1 ENHRY, CDR2 SYGVKD. V was shortened by 0 bases and J by 3 bases, with 14 bases between the two germline ends. The CDR3 length is 16 residues. Here the CDR3 reads CAISESRGTGDTEAFF. The CDR3 DNA sequence: TGTGCCATCAGTGAGTCTCGGGGAACTGGTGACACTGAAGCTTTCTTT.

This clonotype was seen repeatedly, ten times or more. The chain recombines TRBV27 with TRBJ2-2, with D maybe TRBD1 (5 bases). V was pared by 3 bases and J by 3 bases, with 11 bases between. The CDR3 extends over 15 amino acids. The germline CDR1 and CDR2 sequences are MNHEY and SMNVEV (reference sequence). The CDR3 coding sequence is TGTGCCAGCAGTTTTGGGCAGGGATACACCGGGGAGCTGTTTTTT. Its translation: CASSFGQGYTGELFF.

Of note for this clonotype: This is likely a read error, given that the CDR3 carries no conserved phenylalanine or tryptophan at its end. The chain recombines TRBV19 with TRBJ2-7; 9 nucleotides line up with TRBD2. J gave up 4 bases and V 1 base, and 2 bases lay outside the gene matches. Germline V CDR1 and CDR2: LNHDA, SQIVND (reference sequence). CDR3 length equals 14 residues. CDR3 residues: CASSIASGTYEQYL. The CDR3 DNA reads as TGTGCCAGTAGTATAGCTAGCGGGACTTACGAGCAGTACCTC.

In its sample, this clonotype was seen many times. The V and J genes are TRBV27 and TRBJ2-7, with TRBD2 as a possible D gene (7 bases). The CDR3 covers 16 residues. Germline V gene lookup returns CDR1 MNHEY and CDR2 SMNVEV (reference sequence). V was shortened by 3 bases and J by 3 bases, with 18 bases between the two germline ends. Here the CDR3 DNA reads TGTGCCAGCAGTTTGCCCTTGGGGGGGCAAAGCTACGAGCAGTACTTC. Translated: CASSLPLGGQSYEQYF.

About this clonotype itself: This clone may be a read error of a much larger clone one base away. Given the absence of the conserved phenylalanine or tryptophan at the CDR3 end, a read error is likely. The rearrangement links TRBV7-9 to TRBJ2-3; D possibly corresponds to TRBD2 (5 bases). This CDR3 contains 14 residues. In germline, CDR1 is SEHNR, CDR2 FQNEAQ (reference sequence). V lost 0 bases to trimming and J lost 4 bases, with 8 bases between them. Here the CDR3 reads CASSLAGVADTQYS. In nucleotides, the CDR3 is TGTGCCAGCAGCTTAGCGGGAGTGGCAGATACGCAGTATTCT.

In regard to this clonotype: A far larger clone is a single base away, which makes a read error likely. CDR3 DNA: TGTGCCAGCGGTGAAACAGGGGGCTCCTACAATGAGCAGTTCTTC. Encoded protein: CASGETGGSYNEQFF. V gene TRBV6-6 combines with J gene TRBJ2-1, with 8 bases aligning to TRBD1. V lost 8 bases and J lost 0; bases outside the gene matches: 6. The V gene's germline CDR1 is MNHNY and CDR2 SVGAGI (reference sequence). The CDR3 consists of 15 residues.

This clonotype occurred a few times. Given a much more abundant clone one base away, this may be a read error. This chain uses TRBV11-3 with TRBJ2-1; 8 bases are shared with TRBD1. CDR1 is SGHNT and CDR2 is YENEEA in the germline V gene. V lost 4 bases to trimming and J lost 12 bases; unmatched junction nucleotides: 14. This CDR3 comprises 15 residues. The CDR3 DNA reads TGTGCCAGCAGCTCCCTGGATGGCGCGGGACAGGTGCAGTTCTTC. Its translation is CASSSLDGAGQVQFF.

Only a few counts were recorded for this clonotype. The chain uses TRBV4-1 and TRBJ1-5; D call uncertain. This CDR3 is 13 amino acids long. CDR1 MGHRA and CDR2 YSYEKL come from the germline V gene. Trimming cost V 0 bases and J 7 bases, with 7 bases left between them. CDR3 protein: CASSQETTQPQHF. The CDR3 region has the DNA TGCGCCAGCAGCCAAGAGACGACGCAGCCCCAGCATTTT.

Notes on this clonotype: A read error may be the cause here, since a much bigger clone is one base away. Lacking the conserved final phenylalanine or tryptophan, this CDR3 likely reflects a read error. The limits of the CDR3 on the DNA are not certain, so only TCRdb's listed CDR3 is given. J is TRBJ2-2 and V is TRBV21-1; the table names TRBD1, a call not compared with the DNA. TRBV21-1 represents a pseudogene. The CDR3 sequence runs 19 residues, both termini included. Here the CDR3 reads CASSKVEGQGGSNTGELFL.

Points on this clonotype: A read error is possible here, since a much larger clone lies one base away. The rearrangement joins TRBV9 to TRBJ2-5; no definite D call. V dropped 6 bases and J dropped 2 bases, with 20 bases sitting between them. The CDR3 sequence is 16 residues long. The germline gives CDR1 SGDLS, CDR2 YYNGEE. The CDR3, as DNA: TGTGCCAGCATTTATAGGCTAGGGATCCAGCAAGAGACCCAGTACTTC. It yields the protein CASIYRLGIQQETQYF.